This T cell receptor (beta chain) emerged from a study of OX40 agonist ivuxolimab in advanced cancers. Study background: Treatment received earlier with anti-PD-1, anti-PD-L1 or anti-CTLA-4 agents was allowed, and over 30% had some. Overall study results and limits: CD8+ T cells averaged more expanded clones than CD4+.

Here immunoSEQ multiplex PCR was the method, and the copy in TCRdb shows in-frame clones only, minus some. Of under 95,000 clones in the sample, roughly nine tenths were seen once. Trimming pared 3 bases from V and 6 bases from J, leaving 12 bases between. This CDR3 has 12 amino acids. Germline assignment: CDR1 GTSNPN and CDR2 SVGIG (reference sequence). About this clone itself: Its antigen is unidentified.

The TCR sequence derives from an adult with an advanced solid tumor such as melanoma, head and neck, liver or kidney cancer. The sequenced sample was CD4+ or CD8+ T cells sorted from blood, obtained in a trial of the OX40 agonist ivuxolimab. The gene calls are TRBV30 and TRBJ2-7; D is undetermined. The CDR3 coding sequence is TGTGCCTGGAGCATTTCGGTGGGCGAGCAGTACTTC. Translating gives CAWSISVGEQYF.